These 26 T cell receptor beta chains were sequenced from one sample in a study of OX40 agonist ivuxolimab in advanced cancers. The repertoire was sequenced with immunoSEQ multiplex PCR; TCRdb's copy has only in-frame clones and lacks some. Among some 72,000 clones listed, around 92% were seen once. Sequenced material: CD4+ or CD8+ T cells sorted from blood, taken in a trial of the OX40 agonist ivuxolimab. Every receptor here comes from an adult with an advanced solid tumor such as melanoma, head and neck, liver or kidney cancer.

The rearrangement links TRBV29-1 to TRBJ2-3, with 7 bases that match TRBD1. The CDR3 consists of 12 residues. The J segment lost 3 bases and the V segment lost 7 bases, leaving 4 bases of the junction unmatched. Germline-derived CDR1 and CDR2 are SQVTM and ANQGSEA. In DNA, the CDR3 is TGCAGCGCGGGACAGCATACAGATACGCAGTATTTT. Translated, it gives CSAGQHTDTQYF.

The rearrangement links TRBV10-3 to TRBJ2-1; the match to TRBD2 covers 8 bases. This CDR3 has 14 residues. J lost 10 bases, V lost 0 bases, and 5 bases had no gene match. In germline, CDR1 is ENHRY, CDR2 SYGVKD. The CDR3 sequence: CAISESGSGNEQFF. The CDR3 DNA follows: TGTGCCATCAGTGAGTCCGGTAGCGGGAACGAGCAGTTCTTC.

This chain joins TRBV5-1 and TRBJ1-1; 7 positions agree with TRBD1. J lost 5 bases, V lost 2 bases, and 9 bases had no gene match. The CDR3 length is 15 residues. CDR1 SGHRS and CDR2 YFSETQ come from the germline V gene. CDR3 loop: CASSFRQGRGTEAFF. The CDR3 nucleotides are TGCGCCAGCAGCTTCCGACAGGGCCGCGGAACTGAAGCTTTCTTT.

This chain uses TRBV15 with TRBJ2-7; D gene unclear. Deletions cut 0 bases from V and 1 base from J, with 7 bases between. This CDR3 is 14 amino acids long. CDR1 and CDR2 (germline): LNHNV, YYDKDF (reference sequence). CDR3 residues: CATSRDARSYEQYF. As DNA, the CDR3 is TGTGCCACCAGCAGAGATGCCAGGTCCTACGAGCAGTACTTC.

The CDR3 loop is CASSSLGPETQYF. The CDR3 region has the DNA TGTGCCAGCAGCTCCCTCGGGCCAGAGACCCAGTACTTC. The chain couples TRBV11-3 to TRBJ2-5; D gene uncertain. This CDR3 contains 13 residues. V was pared by 4 bases and J by 4 bases, with 10 bases between. Germline V CDR1 and CDR2: SGHNT, YENEEA.

This clone was observed once. The V and J genes are TRBV7-9 and TRBJ1-1; D is unresolved. Looked up from germline, CDR1 is SEHNR and CDR2 is FQNEAQ (reference sequence). V gave up 1 base and J gave up 8 bases, with 11 bases separating them. The CDR3 length is 13 residues. The CDR3: CASSLGLWNEAFF. The CDR3 nucleotides read TGTGCCAGCAGCTTAGGGTTATGGAACGAAGCTTTCTTT.

This clone was recorded only once. The rearrangement links TRBV6-1 to TRBJ1-5; the D is unclear. The V end lost 8 bases, the J end lost 0 bases, and 11 bases lay between the germline ends. Germline CDR1 is MNHNS and CDR2 is SASEGT. The CDR3 is 14 amino acids. This chain's CDR3 is CASRRQSSNQPQHF. In DNA, the CDR3 is TGTGCCAGCCGGCGGCAAAGTAGCAATCAGCCCCAGCATTTT.

The chain is built from TRBV4-2 and TRBJ2-1, with 12 bases aligning to TRBD2. Germline values: CDR1 LGHNA, CDR2 YNFKEQ. The CDR3 spans 18 residues. V was pared by 4 bases and J by 6 bases, with 13 bases of the junction left unmatched. CDR3 sequence reads: CASSRLAGEGASGNEQFF. In DNA form, the CDR3 reads TGTGCCAGCAGCCGACTAGCGGGAGAGGGGGCCTCGGGCAATGAGCAGTTCTTC.

There are a few counts of this clone. The chain couples TRBV7-6 to TRBJ1-4, with 10 bases identical to TRBD1. Germline CDR1 is SGHVS and CDR2 is FNYEAQ. This CDR3 spans 15 amino acids. J lost 8 bases, V lost 5 bases, and 8 bases had no gene match. The CDR3 coding sequence is TGTGCCAGCAGCACTACGGGACAGGGGATAGAAAAACTGTTTTTT. The encoded protein is CASSTTGQGIEKLFF.

In this sample, this clone turned up a few times. V usage is TRBV7-2 and J usage is TRBJ1-5; 7 bases align to TRBD1. The junction had 3 bases not matched to a gene; V was cut back by 1 base and J by 0 bases. Germline V lookup: CDR1 SGHTA, CDR2 FQGNSA. The CDR3 is 16 residues long. This chain's CDR3 is CASSLGQGYSNQPQHF. The DNA of the CDR3 is TGTGCCAGCAGCTTAGGACAGGGATATAGCAATCAGCCCCAGCATTTT.

The rearrangement uses TRBV2 and TRBJ1-6; D is undetermined. This CDR3 region has 16 residues. V dropped 6 bases and J dropped 0 bases, with 12 bases sitting between them. CDR1 and CDR2 from the germline V gene are SNHLY and FYNNEI. DNA for the CDR3: TGTGCCAGCAGGTTCTGGACGAGCTCCTATAATTCACCCCTCCACTTT. Residues: CASRFWTSSYNSPLHF.

J is TRBJ2-7 and V is TRBV6-4; 9 bases agree with TRBD2. V shed 6 bases, J shed 5 bases, and the junction held 14 bases outside the gene matches. CDR3 length: 16 amino acids. The germline gives CDR1 MRHNA, CDR2 SNTAGT. The CDR3 coding sequence is TGTGCCAGCAGGGCCCGGGTCCTAGCGGGAAGCGACGAGCAGTACTTC. Its translation is CASRARVLAGSDEQYF.

The chain links TRBV11-2 to TRBJ1-1; a possible D gene is TRBD1 (5 bases). This CDR3 has 12 residues. The V and J ends lost 5 bases and 12 bases respectively, with 16 bases between them. The germline CDR1 and CDR2 sequences are SGHAT and FQNNGV. The CDR3 protein is CASSPGRGRTFF. For the CDR3, the DNA is TGTGCCAGCAGCCCGGGGAGGGGTAGGACTTTCTTT.

The chain combines TRBV5-1 with TRBJ2-2, with 8 nucleotides matching TRBD1. The germline CDR1 and CDR2 sequences are SGHRS and YFSETQ. The CDR3 covers 15 residues. V lost 5 bases and J lost 1; bases outside the gene matches: 4. The CDR3 region has the DNA TGCGCCAGCAGTAGTGGACAGGGGAACACCGGGGAGCTGTTTTTT. It specifies CASSSGQGNTGELFF.

This clone was detected only once. The chain combines TRBV11-3 with TRBJ2-5; possibly TRBD1 or TRBD2 for D (5 bases each). This CDR3 has 14 residues. Germline loops: CDR1 SGHNT, CDR2 YENEEA. The V end was cut by 1 base, the J end by 4 bases, with 10 bases between. The CDR3 DNA sequence: TGTGCCAGCAGCTTAGCCCGGGGCGGAGAGACCCAGTACTTC. As protein: CASSLARGGETQYF.

This chain uses TRBV4-3 with TRBJ2-5; D ambiguous. Germline CDR1 and CDR2: LGHNA and YSLEER. This CDR3 has 13 amino acids. V was clipped by 0 bases and J by 9 bases, with 11 bases between them. CDR3 coding DNA: TGCGCCAGCAGCCAAGATCGCTGGGCGGCCCAGTACTTC. It encodes CASSQDRWAAQYF.

V usage is TRBV29-1 and J usage is TRBJ1-2; D gene uncertain. Trimming took off 1 base at V and 4 bases at J, with 10 bases between the two ends. Germline V lookup: CDR1 SQVTM, CDR2 ANQGSEA. CDR3 length: 13 residues. CDR3 bases: TGCAGCGTTGAAGGAAGGGAAACCTATGGCTACACCTTC. Protein sequence: CSVEGRETYGYTF.

The chain has TRBV27 and TRBJ2-7; 7 nucleotides agree with TRBD1. The CDR3 consists of 15 residues. V was pared by 6 bases and J by 2 bases, with 10 bases of the junction left unmatched. Germline V CDR1 and CDR2: MNHEY, SMNVEV (reference sequence). The CDR3 DNA reads TGTGCCAGCAGCCGATACACAGGGGTAGCCTACGAGCAGTACTTC. As protein: CASSRYTGVAYEQYF.

The chain couples TRBV7-2 to TRBJ2-5; 11 nucleotides line up with TRBD2. CDR3 length: 14 residues. Germline CDR1 and CDR2: SGHTA and FQGNSA. J lost 2 bases, V lost 5 bases, and 1 base had no gene match. This CDR3 is CASSGLAGQETQYF. The CDR3 bases are TGTGCCAGCAGCGGACTAGCGGGTCAAGAGACCCAGTACTTC.

This chain joins TRBV19 and TRBJ1-3; D is unclear. The V and J ends lost 9 bases and 4 bases respectively, with 25 bases between them. CDR1 is LNHDA and CDR2 is SQIVND in the germline V gene (reference sequence). The CDR3 has 17 residues. The CDR3 is CARTESPWTSRGNTIYF. DNA of the CDR3: TGTGCCAGGACTGAAAGCCCCTGGACCTCCAGGGGAAACACCATATATTTT.

V gene TRBV28 combines with J gene TRBJ2-5, with 7 bases lining up with TRBD2. The CDR3 extends over 15 amino acids. The trim removed 2 bases at V and 5 bases at J, leaving 8 bases unmatched. The germline V gene encodes CDR1 MDHEN and CDR2 SYDVKM. Here the CDR3 reads CASSLKGREWETQYF. The CDR3 DNA follows: TGTGCCAGCAGTTTAAAGGGGCGGGAGTGGGAGACCCAGTACTTC.

The chain joins TRBV5-4 to TRBJ2-5; weak D call: TRBD2 (5 bases). CDR3 length: 14 amino acids. Germline V lookup: CDR1 SGHNT, CDR2 YYREEE (reference sequence). With 4 bases removed from V and 1 base from J, the gap between germline ends came to 11 bases. CDR3 region: CASSGLRAQETQYF. The CDR3 bases are TGTGCCAGCAGCGGACTCCGGGCCCAAGAGACCCAGTACTTC. The full variable domain, its missing parts supplied by reference TRBV5-4 and TRBJ2-5, is ETGVTQSPTHLIKTRGQQVTLRCSSQSGHNTVSWYQQALGQGPQFIFQYYREEENGRGNFPPRFSGLQFPNYSSELNVNALELDDSALYLCASSGLRAQETQYFGPGTRLLVL.

This rearrangement joins TRBV5-1 to TRBJ1-1; TRBD1 agrees at 8 bases. The CDR3 covers 15 residues. With 9 bases clipped from V and 2 bases from J, the junction kept 12 bases outside the gene matches. In germline, CDR1 is SGHRS, CDR2 YFSETQ. The chain's CDR3 is CATAPQTGGNTEAFF. CDR3 sequence (DNA): TGCGCCACCGCACCCCAAACAGGGGGTAACACTGAAGCTTTCTTT.

The chain is built from TRBV18 and TRBJ2-3, with D unclear. V lost 1 base and J lost 0, with 17 bases in between. From germline, CDR1 is KGHSH and CDR2 LQKENI. The CDR3 has 18 residues. CDR3 nucleotides: TGTGCCAGCTCACCACGAACGGTGCAACCGAAGAGCACAGATACGCAGTATTTT. Its protein is CASSPRTVQPKSTDTQYF.

J is TRBJ1-3 and V is TRBV7-9; 7 bases are a match to TRBD1. Germline V gene data show CDR1 as SEHNR and CDR2 as FQNEAQ (reference sequence). This CDR3 is built from 13 residues. The J segment lost 4 bases and the V segment lost 10 bases, leaving 7 bases of the junction unmatched. This chain's CDR3 is CATKDRAGNTIYF. The CDR3 coding sequence is TGTGCCACCAAAGACAGGGCAGGAAACACCATATATTTT.

This clone was seen a few times. The chain has TRBV10-1 and TRBJ2-1, with 8 bases lining up with TRBD2. The germline CDR1 and CDR2 sequences are WNHNN and SYGVQD (reference sequence). This CDR3 comprises 14 residues. V lost 10 bases, J lost 5 bases, and 10 bases stayed unmatched. The CDR3 here is CATTGGAPDNEQFF. CDR3 coding DNA: TGCGCCACCACCGGGGGGGCCCCTGACAATGAGCAGTTCTTC.